These T cell receptor beta chains were read from a single sample in a study of CD8 T cells in ankylosing spondylitis. TCRdb re-called the 5' RACE reads with MiXCR, one entry per CDR3 protein. The sample contains 400,000 or so distinct CDR3 sequences, 25% to 30% of which appear only once. The sequenced material came from blood, either unsorted or a sorted T cell fraction (not recorded which). The receptors shown here come from a male donor with ankylosing spondylitis. CDR3s include the opening cysteine and the closing phenylalanine or tryptophan. D genes are given only for firm matches. The size field is filled for only some rows; it gives once, few, many or a size class.

clone_size	d_call	v_call	j_call	cdr3_nt	cdr3_aa
few	TRBD2	TRBV5-1	TRBJ2-7	TGCGCCAGCAGCTTTAGGACTAGCAGAAGCTCCTACGAGCAGTACTTC	CASSFRTSRSSYEQYF
few	-	TRBV6-4	TRBJ1-4	TGTGCCAGCAGTGTTAGCGGCTCTCAAGGCGAAAAACTGTTTTTT	CASSVSGSQGEKLFF
few	TRBD1	TRBV6-2/TRBV6-3	TRBJ2-1	TGTGCCATCCTCGGGACAGGTAACAATGAGCAGTTCTTC	CAILGTGNNEQFF
few	TRBD2	TRBV7-2	TRBJ2-1	TGTGCCAGCAGTGTAACCGGGACTAGTAGGAATGAGCAGTTCTTC	CASSVTGTSRNEQFF
-	-	TRBV29-1	TRBJ2-7	TGCAGCGTTGAGAGGTCGAGGGAGCAGTACTTC	CSVERSREQYF
-	-	TRBV25-1	TRBJ2-3	TGTGCCAGCAGTGACCCCCCGATCGGTACGCAGTATTTT	CASSDPPIGTQYF
-	TRBD2	TRBV5-1	TRBJ2-1	TGCGCCAGCAGCTTAACCGGGACTAGCGTATACAATGAGCAGTTCTTC	CASSLTGTSVYNEQFF
few	-	TRBV3-1	TRBJ2-3	TGTGCCAGCAGCACAAGATCAGGGGGCACAGATACGCAGTATTTT	CASSTRSGGTDTQYF
-	TRBD1	TRBV5-1	TRBJ2-1	TGCGCCAGCAGCTTCTCCCCGGGACAGGGGCTCAATGAGCAGTTCTTC	CASSFSPGQGLNEQFF
few	-	TRBV5-1	TRBJ1-2	TGCGCCAGCAGCTTGGCCGGGTACTATGGCTACACCTTC	CASSLAGYYGYTF
many	-	TRBV30	TRBJ2-5	TGTGCCTGGAGGCAGGGGGGCGGGGAGACCCAGTACTTC	CAWRQGGGETQYF
few	-	TRBV5-1	TRBJ2-3	TGCGCCAGCAGCTTGGCGGTGGCTAGCACAGATACGCAGTATTTT	CASSLAVASTDTQYF
once	-	TRBV3-1	TRBJ1-6	TGTGCCAGCAGCCAAGTTGACGACGATAATTCACCCCTCCACTTT	CASSQVDDDNSPLHF
few	-	TRBV7-2	TRBJ1-3	TGTGCCAGCAGCGGAAGTGGGGTGAGCTCTGGAAACACCATATATTTT	CASSGSGVSSGNTIYF
-	-	TRBV7-2	TRBJ1-4	TGTGCCAGCAGTTGGGGGGAGGAAAAACTGTTTTTT	CASSWGEEKLFF
-	-	TRBV7-2	TRBJ2-1	TGTGCCAGCAGCTTCCCGCCGGGTGAGCAGTTGTTC	CASSFPPGEQLF
-	-	TRBV5-1	TRBJ1-1	TGCGCCAGCAGCAACCTCCCTGGGGGTGCTAGCACTGAAGCTTTCTTT	CASSNLPGGASTEAFF
-	-	TRBV7-9	TRBJ1-2	TGTGCCAGCAGCTTAGGTGCAGGGGTCTATGGCTACACCTTC	CASSLGAGVYGYTF
few	-	TRBV12-3/TRBV12-4	TRBJ1-5	TGTGCCAGCAGTTACACAGATGATCAGCCCCAGCATTTT	CASSYTDDQPQHF
-	-	TRBV20-1	TRBJ2-6	TGCAGTGGTCAGTCTGGGGCCAACGTCCTGACTTTC	CSGQSGANVLTF
-	TRBD2	TRBV20-1	TRBJ2-7	TGCAGTGCTAGAGTTCCAGCGGGATGGGGCCACGAGCAGTACTTC	CSARVPAGWGHEQYF
-	-	TRBV5-1	TRBJ1-1	TGCGCCAGCAGCCAAACAGGTCCTGAAGCTTTCTTT	CASSQTGPEAFF
-	-	TRBV3-1	TRBJ1-1	TGTGCCAGCAGCCAAGAGATAATTTCAGCTGAAGCTTTCTTT	CASSQEIISAEAFF
-	-	TRBV12-3/TRBV12-4	TRBJ2-1	TGTGCCAGCAGTTTAGTCCCCTTTTCAAATGAGCAGTTCTTC	CASSLVPFSNEQFF
few	-	TRBV7-8	TRBJ2-1	TGTGCCAGCAGCTTAATTAGCTTCACCTACAATGAGCAGTTCTTC	CASSLISFTYNEQFF
-	-	TRBV12-3/TRBV12-4	TRBJ1-4	TGTGCCAGCAGTTTAGCGCTCCCCGTCAAGGGACTGTTTTTT	CASSLALPVKGLFF
many	TRBD2	TRBV4-1	TRBJ2-1	TGCGCCAGCAGCCGGAACCTAGCGGGAGTTTTAGATGAGCAGTTCTTC	CASSRNLAGVLDEQFF
-	TRBD1	TRBV20-1	TRBJ2-2	TGCAGTGCTAGAGGGACAGGGTACACCGGGGAGCTGTTTTTT	CSARGTGYTGELFF
few	-	TRBV5-1	TRBJ1-1	TGCGCCAGCAGCTTGGCTTTTTTTGGCACTGAAGCTTTCTTT	CASSLAFFGTEAFF
-	TRBD1	TRBV11-1	TRBJ2-6	TGTGCCAGCAGCTTATTAACAGGGGGTTCAGCTGGGGCCAACGTCCTGACTTTC	CASSLLTGGSAGANVLTF
-	TRBD2	TRBV12-3/TRBV12-4	TRBJ2-3	TGTGCCAGCGATCCCATTCGGGGCGGGAGGACAGATACGCAGTATTTT	CASDPIRGGRTDTQYF
few	TRBD1	TRBV5-1	TRBJ1-5	TGCGCCAGCAGCTTGGCCCCAGGGGGGAAGAATCAGCCCCAGCATTTT	CASSLAPGGKNQPQHF
-	TRBD1	TRBV29-1	TRBJ1-1	TGCAGCGCTGGGGCAGGGGGCGGTAACACTGAAGCTTTCTTT	CSAGAGGGNTEAFF
few	TRBD2	TRBV7-8	TRBJ2-3	TGTGCCAGCAGCTTCCGCGGGGGGCCGGGCACAGATACGCAGTATTTT	CASSFRGGPGTDTQYF
once	-	TRBV11-2	TRBJ2-6	TGTGCCAGCAGCTTAGACAGGGCCAGGGGGGCCAACGTCCTGACTTTC	CASSLDRARGANVLTF
-	TRBD1	TRBV20-1	TRBJ2-5	TGCAGTGCTAGATGGCAGGGGGACGAGACCCAGTACTTC	CSARWQGDETQYF
-	-	TRBV29-1	TRBJ1-2	TGCAGCGTCCAATCCACCGGGAGCCTCTATGGCTACACCTTC	CSVQSTGSLYGYTF
few	-	TRBV6-5	TRBJ1-5	TGTGCCAGCAGTTACGAGGGTAGCAATCAGCCCCAGCATTTT	CASSYEGSNQPQHF